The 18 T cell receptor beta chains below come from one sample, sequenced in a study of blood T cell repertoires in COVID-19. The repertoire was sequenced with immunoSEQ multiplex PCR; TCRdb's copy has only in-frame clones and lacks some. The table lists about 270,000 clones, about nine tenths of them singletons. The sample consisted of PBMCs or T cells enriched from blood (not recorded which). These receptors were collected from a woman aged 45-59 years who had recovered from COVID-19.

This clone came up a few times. The CDR3 DNA reads as TGTGCCAGCAGCTTAGATCTGGACTGGATAAAAGAGACCCAGTACTTC. It translates to CASSLDLDWIKETQYF. The V and J genes are TRBV11-2 and TRBJ2-5; D perhaps matches TRBD2 (5 bases). Trimming stripped 0 bases from V and 3 bases from J, with 14 bases between. CDR1 is SGHAT, CDR2 FQNNGV, per germline. This CDR3 is 16 amino acids long. The full variable domain, its missing parts supplied by reference TRBV11-2 and TRBJ2-5, is EAGVAQSPRYKIIEKRQSVAFWCNPISGHATLYWYQQILGQGPKLLIQFQNNGVVDDSQLPKDRFSAERLKGVDSTLKIQPAKLEDSAVYLCASSLDLDWIKETQYFGPGTRLLVL.

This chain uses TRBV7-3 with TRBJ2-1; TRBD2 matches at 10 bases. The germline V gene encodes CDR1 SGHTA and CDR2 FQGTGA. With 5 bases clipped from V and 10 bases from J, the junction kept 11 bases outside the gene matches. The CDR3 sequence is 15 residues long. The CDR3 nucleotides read TGTGCCAGCAGCCCGGCTAGCGGGAGTGCAGGAGAGCAGTTCTTC. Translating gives CASSPASGSAGEQFF.

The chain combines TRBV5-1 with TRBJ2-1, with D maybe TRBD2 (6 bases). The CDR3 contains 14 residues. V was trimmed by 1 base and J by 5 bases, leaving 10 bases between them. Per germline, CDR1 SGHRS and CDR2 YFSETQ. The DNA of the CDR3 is TGCGCCAGCAGCTTGTGGCGGGGCGACAATGAGCAGTTCTTC. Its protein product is CASSLWRGDNEQFF.

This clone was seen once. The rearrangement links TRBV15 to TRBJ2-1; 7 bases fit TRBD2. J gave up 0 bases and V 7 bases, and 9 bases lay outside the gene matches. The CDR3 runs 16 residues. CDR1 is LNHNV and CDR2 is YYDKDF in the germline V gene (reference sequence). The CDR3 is CATTKIGRFSYNEQFF. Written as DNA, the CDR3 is TGTGCCACCACCAAAATCGGGAGGTTCTCCTACAATGAGCAGTTCTTC.

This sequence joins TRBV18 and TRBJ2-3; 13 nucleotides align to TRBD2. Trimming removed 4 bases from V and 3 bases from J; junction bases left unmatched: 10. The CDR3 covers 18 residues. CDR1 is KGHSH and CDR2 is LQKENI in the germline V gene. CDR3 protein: CASSQGLAGAFRTDTQYF. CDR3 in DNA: TGTGCCAGCTCACAAGGACTAGCGGGAGCTTTTAGGACAGATACGCAGTATTTT.

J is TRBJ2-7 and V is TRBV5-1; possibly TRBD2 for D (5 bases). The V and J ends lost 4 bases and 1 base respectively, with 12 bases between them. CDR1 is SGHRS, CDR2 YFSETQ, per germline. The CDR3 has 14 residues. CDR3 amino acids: CASSPRTGSYEQYF. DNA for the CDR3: TGCGCCAGCAGCCCGAGGACGGGGTCCTACGAGCAGTACTTC.

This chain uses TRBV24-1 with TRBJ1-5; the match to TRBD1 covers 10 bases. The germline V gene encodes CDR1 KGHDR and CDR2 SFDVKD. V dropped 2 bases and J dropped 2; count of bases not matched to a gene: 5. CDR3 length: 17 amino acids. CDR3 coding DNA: TGTGCCACCAGTGATTCAGGAGGGACAGGGGGCAATCAGCCCCAGCATTTT. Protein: CATSDSGGTGGNQPQHF.

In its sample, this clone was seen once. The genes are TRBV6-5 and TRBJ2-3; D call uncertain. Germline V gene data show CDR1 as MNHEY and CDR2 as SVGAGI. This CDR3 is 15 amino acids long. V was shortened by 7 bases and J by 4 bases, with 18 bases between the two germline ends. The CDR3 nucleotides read TGTGCCAGCAAAACCGCCAGGTTGGTGGCAGATACGCAGTATTTT. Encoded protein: CASKTARLVADTQYF.

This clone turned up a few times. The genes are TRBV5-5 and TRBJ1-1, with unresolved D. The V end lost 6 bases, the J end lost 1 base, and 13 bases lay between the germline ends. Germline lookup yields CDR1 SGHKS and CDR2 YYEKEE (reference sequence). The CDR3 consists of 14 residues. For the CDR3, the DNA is TGTGCCAGCAATTCACCGAGGGCGAACACTGAAGCTTTCTTT. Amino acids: CASNSPRANTEAFF.

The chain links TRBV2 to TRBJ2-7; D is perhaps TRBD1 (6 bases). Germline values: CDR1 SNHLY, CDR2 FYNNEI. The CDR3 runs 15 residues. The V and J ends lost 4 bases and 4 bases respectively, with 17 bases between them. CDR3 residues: CASSAEVLRGYEQYF. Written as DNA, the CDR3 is TGTGCCAGCAGTGCGGAGGTCCTCAGGGGATACGAGCAGTACTTC. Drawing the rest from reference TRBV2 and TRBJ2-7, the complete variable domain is EPEVTQTPSHQVTQMGQEVILRCVPISNHLYFYWYRQILGQKVEFLVSFYNNEISEKSEIFDDQFSVERPDGSNFTLKIRSTKLEDSAMYFCASSAEVLRGYEQYFGPGTRLTVT.

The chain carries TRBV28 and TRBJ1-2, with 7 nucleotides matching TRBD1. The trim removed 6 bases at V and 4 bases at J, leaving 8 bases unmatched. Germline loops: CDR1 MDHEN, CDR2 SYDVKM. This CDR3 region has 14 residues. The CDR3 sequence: CASSHDRVPYGYTF. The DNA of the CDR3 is TGTGCCAGCAGCCACGACAGGGTGCCCTATGGCTACACCTTC.

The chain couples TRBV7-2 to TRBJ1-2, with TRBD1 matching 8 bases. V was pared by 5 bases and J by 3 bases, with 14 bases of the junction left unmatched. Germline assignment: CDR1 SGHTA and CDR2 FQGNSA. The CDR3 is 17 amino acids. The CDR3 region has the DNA TGTGCCAGCAGCACTGGACAGGGTAGGGGTGAGGACTATGGCTACACCTTC. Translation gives CASSTGQGRGEDYGYTF.

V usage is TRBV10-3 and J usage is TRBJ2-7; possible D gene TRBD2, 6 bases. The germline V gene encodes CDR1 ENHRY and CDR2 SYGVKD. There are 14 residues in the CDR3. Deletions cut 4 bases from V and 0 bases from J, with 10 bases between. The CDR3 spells CAISVGGLSYEQYF. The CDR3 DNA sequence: TGTGCCATCAGTGTCGGGGGACTCTCCTACGAGCAGTACTTC.

CDR3 protein: CASSGGQGAPGTSGNNEQFF. The CDR3 DNA reads as TGTGCCAGCAGTGGGGGACAGGGGGCACCGGGGACTAGCGGGAACAATGAGCAGTTCTTC. The V gene is TRBV2, the J gene TRBJ2-1; TRBD2 is a possible D gene (13 bases). Between the trimmed V and J ends, which lost 4 bases and 5 bases, there was a span of 30 bases. CDR3 length equals 20 residues. CDR1 and CDR2 (germline): SNHLY, FYNNEI.

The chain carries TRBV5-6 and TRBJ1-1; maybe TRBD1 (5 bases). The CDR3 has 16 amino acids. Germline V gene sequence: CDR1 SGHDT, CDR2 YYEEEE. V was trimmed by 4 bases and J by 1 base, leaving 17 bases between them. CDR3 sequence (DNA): TGTGCCAGCAGCACCCCAGGGTTAATTACGAACACTGAAGCTTTCTTT. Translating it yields CASSTPGLITNTEAFF.

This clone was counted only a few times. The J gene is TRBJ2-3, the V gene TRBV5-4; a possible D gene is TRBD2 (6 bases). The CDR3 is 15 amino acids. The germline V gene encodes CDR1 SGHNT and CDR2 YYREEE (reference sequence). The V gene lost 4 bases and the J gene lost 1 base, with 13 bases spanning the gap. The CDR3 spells CASSRRDSRTDTQYF. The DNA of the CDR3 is TGTGCCAGCAGCCGCCGGGACTCACGCACAGATACGCAGTATTTT.

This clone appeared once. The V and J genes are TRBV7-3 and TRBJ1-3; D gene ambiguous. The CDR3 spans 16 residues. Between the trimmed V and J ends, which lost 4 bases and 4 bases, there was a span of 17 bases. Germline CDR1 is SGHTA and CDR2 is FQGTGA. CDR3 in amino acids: CASSYQSGALGNTIYF. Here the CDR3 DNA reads TGTGCCAGCAGCTACCAATCGGGTGCTCTGGGAAACACCATATATTTT.

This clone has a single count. The CDR3 DNA follows: TGTGCCAGCAGCGGATACGGGACTAGCTTTTCCTACGAGCAGTACTTC. It is translated as CASSGYGTSFSYEQYF. The V and J genes are TRBV7-8 and TRBJ2-7; the match to TRBD2 covers 9 bases. CDR1 and CDR2 (germline): SGHVS, FQNEAQ. The CDR3 spans 16 residues. V lost 5 bases and J lost 1; bases outside the gene matches: 9.